This is a list of T cell receptor beta chains from one sample in a study of blood T cells in healthy people across ages. Via MiXCR, TCRdb re-called the 5' RACE reads, giving one row per CDR3 protein. Here the sample spans about 680,000 distinct CDR3 sequences, over 45% being singletons. The specimen was blood. These receptors were taken from an older woman in good health. Both conserved end residues are part of each CDR3. D genes are given only for firm matches. Clone size, where shown, is once, few, many, or a class for clones that have expanded.

j_call d_call v_call clone_size cdr3_nt cdr3_aa
TRBJ2-3 TRBD2 TRBV24-1 - TGTGCCCCAGGGACTAGCGGGAGGGATTACACAGATACGCAGTATTTT CAPGTSGRDYTDTQYF
TRBJ2-1 TRBD2 TRBV19 few TGTGCCAGTAGTTCAATAGCGGGAGGGTCCTACAATGAGCAGTTCTTC CASSSIAGGSYNEQFF
TRBJ2-7 - TRBV20-1 - TGCAGTGCTAGGGGGGGGCTAAGGGGAAAAAACTACGAGCAGTACTTC CSARGGLRGKNYEQYF
TRBJ2-1 TRBD2 TRBV12-5 - TGCGGCGGGAGGGATTACAATGAGCAGTTCTTC CGGRDYNEQFF
TRBJ2-3 - TRBV20-1 few TGCAGTGCTAGAGATTTCCAGGGGCAAGATACGCAGTATTTT CSARDFQGQDTQYF
TRBJ2-2 TRBD2 TRBV6-2/TRBV6-3 - TGTGCCAGCAGCGCTCTAGCGGGAGGGCGCGGCACCGGGGAGCTGTTTTTT CASSALAGGRGTGELFF
TRBJ2-7 TRBD2 TRBV6-2/TRBV6-3 many TGTGCCAGCTCCCGGGACTACTACGAGCAGTACTTC CASSRDYYEQYF
TRBJ1-1 - TRBV27 - TGTGCCAGCAGTTTGAGCATATACTATAACACTGAAGCTTTCTTT CASSLSIYYNTEAFF
TRBJ1-5 TRBD1 TRBV20-1 - TGCAGTGCCAGGAGCCGGGACAGGGGCGCCATGAGGCAGCCCCAGCATTTT CSARSRDRGAMRQPQHF
TRBJ2-5 - TRBV2 few TGTGCCAGCAGTGGTCGAGGGGGAGAGACCCAGTACTTC CASSGRGGETQYF
TRBJ2-7 - TRBV4-2 - TGTGCCAGCAGTCAAGAAGGCGAAACGGGATACTACGAGCAGTACTTC CASSQEGETGYYEQYF
TRBJ1-4 - TRBV7-9 - TGTGCCAGCAGCCTCCCTCGACTTGCAACTAATGAAAAACTGTTTTTT CASSLPRLATNEKLFF
TRBJ2-1 TRBD2 TRBV7-2 many TGTGCCAGCAGCTTAGGACTAGCGCCCAATGAGCAGTTCTTC CASSLGLAPNEQFF
TRBJ2-5 - TRBV28 - TGTGCCAGCAGTCCTAGACCGAAGAGGGTTCAGTACTTC CASSPRPKRVQYF
TRBJ1-4 - TRBV6-1 once TGTGCCAGCAACGGACCCTCCCCGGGAGAAAAACTGTTTTTT CASNGPSPGEKLFF
TRBJ2-1 TRBD2 TRBV6-6 - TGTGCCACAGCACTGGGGACTAGCGTCTCCTACGAGCAGTTCTTC CATALGTSVSYEQFF
TRBJ2-1 - TRBV6-6 many TGTGCCAGCAGCCCCGCGACGGTGCAGTTCTTC CASSPATVQFF
TRBJ2-1 TRBD1 TRBV5-6 - TGTGCCAGCAGTATGGACAGGAAAAATGAGCAGTTCTTC CASSMDRKNEQFF
TRBJ1-2 - TRBV28 - TGTGCCAGCAGTCCTATCCTCGGGACAAAGCTGATTCTAGATGGCTACACCTTC CASSPILGTKLILDGYTF
TRBJ2-1 - TRBV20-1 - TGCAGTGCTAGACAAATAGTGGGCAATGAGCAGTTCTTC CSARQIVGNEQFF
TRBJ1-2 TRBD1 TRBV7-2 - TGTGCCAGCAGCTTAGACAGGGGCGAAGTTTATGGCTACACCTTC CASSLDRGEVYGYTF
TRBJ2-5 TRBD1 TRBV30 once TGTGCCTTAAACCGGGACAGGGCGGGAGAGACCCAGTACTTC CALNRDRAGETQYF
TRBJ1-5 - TRBV6-6 - TGTGCCAGCAGTTCCCCCCGAGGGGGCAATCAGCCCCAGCATTTT CASSSPRGGNQPQHF
TRBJ2-7 - TRBV20-1 few TGCAGTGCTAAAGACCCCCTCCGCCCTTTCGAGCAGTACTTC CSAKDPLRPFEQYF
TRBJ2-3 - TRBV27 once TGTGCCAGCAGTTCATCCAGGCCGGATACGCAGTATTTT CASSSSRPDTQYF
TRBJ2-1 TRBD2 TRBV3-1 few TGTGCCAGCAGCACAAGAGCCGGTACTAGCGGGAGAGGCAATGAGCAGTTCTTC CASSTRAGTSGRGNEQFF
TRBJ2-7 - TRBV4-3 few TGCGCCAGCAGCCAGGACGACTCCGGGGCCTACGAGCAGTACTTC CASSQDDSGAYEQYF
TRBJ1-1 - TRBV7-9 - TGTGCCAGCAGTTTGAACACGAACACTGAAGCTTTCTTT CASSLNTNTEAFF
TRBJ1-2 TRBD1 TRBV5-6 - TGTGCCAGCAGCGCAGACAGGGTCGGAGACTATGGCTACACCTTC CASSADRVGDYGYTF
TRBJ2-1 TRBD2 TRBV10-3 - TGTGCCATCAGTGAGTCGACTAGCGGGAGCTCCTACAATGAGCAGTTCTTC CAISESTSGSSYNEQFF
TRBJ2-7 TRBD1 TRBV7-2 - TGTGCCAGCAGCCCGGGACAGGGAAGGGTCTACGAGCAGTACTTC CASSPGQGRVYEQYF
TRBJ2-7 - TRBV20-1 - TGCAGTGTGGGCGGAAATGCCTACGAGCAGTACTTC CSVGGNAYEQYF
TRBJ2-3 TRBD2 TRBV7-3 - TGTGCCAGCAGGGGGACTAGCGGAACCACAGATACGCAGTATTTT CASRGTSGTTDTQYF
TRBJ2-1 - TRBV4-3 - TGCGCCAGCAGCCCTGATCCGAGGGGGGTCCCCTACAATGAGCAGTTCTTC CASSPDPRGVPYNEQFF
TRBJ2-1 TRBD2 TRBV7-2 - TGTGCCAGCAGCGGGGGACTAGCGGGAGAGTGGCCACCGAGGAATGAGCAGTTCTTC CASSGGLAGEWPPRNEQFF
TRBJ2-1 - TRBV27 - TGTGCCAGCAGTTATAATACCGGGACCTTTAACAATGAGCAGTTCTTC CASSYNTGTFNNEQFF
TRBJ2-3 - TRBV12-3/TRBV12-4 - TGTGCCAGCATTCGGTTGGCTGTAGGCACAGATACGCAGTATTTT CASIRLAVGTDTQYF
TRBJ2-1 - TRBV4-3 - TGCGCCAGCAGCCAAGATCCCGCCCGGACTCTTAATATCGATGAGCAGTTCTTC CASSQDPARTLNIDEQFF
TRBJ2-1 - TRBV5-1 few TGCGCCAGCAGCGTCGTACCTGGGGAGCAGTTCTTC CASSVVPGEQFF
TRBJ2-1 TRBD1 TRBV6-1 - TGTGCCAGCAGTGAATCTGAGACAGGGGGCAATGAGCAGTTCTTC CASSESETGGNEQFF
TRBJ1-1 - TRBV7-2 - TGTGCCAGCAGCGTCACGGGGGTCACTGAAGCTTTCTTT CASSVTGVTEAFF
TRBJ1-2 TRBD1 TRBV20-1 few TGCAGTGCTAGTCAGGGGGCGGAATATGGCTACACCTTC CSASQGAEYGYTF